This passage covers 22 T cell receptor beta chains from one sample sequenced in a study of blood T cell repertoires in COVID-19. Only in-frame clones appear in the TCRdb table, and some are missing; sequencing was by immunoSEQ multiplex PCR. Seen here are about 130,000 clones, around 83% observed once, and the top ten hold about 20%. What was sequenced was PBMCs or T cells enriched from blood (not recorded which). The receptors were sampled from a man between 25 and 39 years old who had recovered from COVID-19.

The chain combines TRBV10-3 with TRBJ1-2; D gene ambiguous. The CDR3 spans 14 residues. Germline values: CDR1 ENHRY, CDR2 SYGVKD. V was pared by 2 bases and J by 2 bases, with 9 bases between. CDR3 sequence reads: CAISETGLNYGYTF. The CDR3 DNA is TGTGCCATCAGTGAGACGGGTCTGAACTATGGCTACACCTTC.

This clone was detected a few times. The V and J genes are TRBV9 and TRBJ2-2; D is possibly TRBD2 (5 bases). The V gene's germline CDR1 is SGDLS and CDR2 YYNGEE. V was shortened by 0 bases and J by 4 bases, with 10 bases between the two germline ends. CDR3 size: 15 residues. The CDR3 sequence is CASSVVSAGTGELFF. The CDR3 coding sequence is TGTGCCAGCAGCGTAGTTAGCGCCGGCACCGGGGAGCTGTTTTTT.

The gene calls are TRBV19 and TRBJ2-2, with D perhaps TRBD2 (6 bases). V shed 5 bases and J shed 3 bases, with 16 bases lying between them. The CDR3 length is 16 residues. Germline V CDR1 and CDR2: LNHDA, SQIVND (reference sequence). CDR3 in amino acids: CASSQPGGTDTGELFF. CDR3 sequence (DNA): TGTGCCAGTAGTCAACCCGGGGGTACTGACACCGGGGAGCTGTTTTTT.

This clone was detected once. The chain carries TRBV19 and TRBJ2-3; 8 positions match TRBD2. Germline V CDR1 and CDR2: LNHDA, SQIVND (reference sequence). The J segment lost 6 bases and the V segment lost 2 bases, leaving 4 bases of the junction unmatched. This CDR3 comprises 14 residues. The CDR3 spells CASSIREGSDTQYF. CDR3 nucleotide sequence: TGTGCCAGTAGTATACGGGAGGGTTCGGATACGCAGTATTTT.

The chain uses TRBV5-1 and TRBJ2-3; 11 nucleotides align to TRBD1. Germline lookup yields CDR1 SGHRS and CDR2 YFSETQ. V trimming: 0 bases; J trimming: 2 bases; junction bases outside the gene matches: 5. This CDR3 has 17 residues. The CDR3 DNA follows: TGCGCCAGCAGCTTGGCCGCAGGACAGGGGGCCACAGATACGCAGTATTTT. Encoded protein: CASSLAAGQGATDTQYF. Based on the CDR3 plus reference TRBV5-1 and TRBJ2-3, the full variable domain is KAGVTQTPRYLIKTRGQQVTLSCSPISGHRSVSWYQQTPGQGLQFLFEYFSETQRNKGNFPGRFSGRQFSNSRSEMNVSTLELGDSALYLCASSLAAGQGATDTQYFGPGTRLTVL.

V is TRBV12-5 and J is TRBJ2-2; possibly TRBD2 for D (5 bases). The CDR3 has 17 amino acids. CDR1 and CDR2 (germline): LGHNT, FRNRAP. V was cut by 3 bases and J by 4 bases, with 18 bases left in between. The CDR3 is CASGFLLEGRPTGELFF. The CDR3 nucleotides are TGTGCTAGTGGTTTTCTTCTAGAGGGTAGGCCCACCGGGGAGCTGTTTTTT.

Only one count was recorded for this clone. V is TRBV2 and J is TRBJ2-1, with 10 bases fitting TRBD2. CDR1 and CDR2 from the germline V gene are SNHLY and FYNNEI. V was pared by 3 bases and J by 2 bases, with 1 base of the junction left unmatched. CDR3 length: 15 residues. The CDR3 reads CASSDSGGAYNEQFF. The CDR3 DNA sequence: TGTGCCAGCAGTGACAGCGGGGGGGCCTACAATGAGCAGTTCTTC.

The V and J genes are TRBV7-2 and TRBJ2-3; D is uncertain. The CDR3 is 12 residues long. Germline assignment: CDR1 SGHTA and CDR2 FQGNSA. The V end was cut by 4 bases, the J end by 5 bases, with 7 bases between. The CDR3 spells CASSWSVDTQYF. CDR3 DNA sequence: TGTGCCAGCAGCTGGTCGGTAGATACGCAGTATTTT.

The chain employs TRBV7-2 and TRBJ1-2; D gene ambiguous. This CDR3 has 14 amino acids. V lost 1 base, J lost 7 bases, and 13 bases lay in between. Germline CDR1 reads SGHTA; CDR2 reads FQGNSA. The CDR3 DNA follows: TGTGCCAGCAGCTTAGGGTCTCAGTATGGTGGCTACACCTTC. Translated, it gives CASSLGSQYGGYTF.

The V gene is TRBV29-1, the J gene TRBJ1-4; D might be TRBD1 (6 bases). The germline V and J ends were trimmed by 5 bases and 3 bases, with 19 bases remaining between them. Looked up from germline, CDR1 is SQVTM and CDR2 is ANQGSEA. This CDR3 is built from 16 residues. CDR3 bases: TGCAGCGTTACCGGGGCAGGGGTTTTAGCTAATGAAAAACTGTTTTTT. The encoded protein is CSVTGAGVLANEKLFF.

The CDR3 here is CASSLASGRAGEQFF. CDR3 bases: TGTGCCAGCAGTTTGGCTAGCGGGAGGGCGGGGGAGCAGTTCTTC. The V call is TRBV7-9, the J call TRBJ2-1; TRBD2 matches at 12 bases. The ends lost 6 bases at V and 10 bases at J; junction bases unmatched: 10. CDR1 is SEHNR, CDR2 FQNEAQ, per germline (reference sequence). The CDR3 has 15 amino acids.

This clone appeared a single time. V is TRBV29-1 and J is TRBJ2-6; D gene uncertain. This CDR3 region has 14 residues. Trimming stripped 3 bases from V and 1 base from J, with 7 bases between. Germline loops: CDR1 SQVTM, CDR2 ANQGSEA. The CDR3 region has the DNA TGCAGCGTTGATTTAGTTTCTGGGGCCAACGTCCTGACTTTC. Residues: CSVDLVSGANVLTF.

The count of this clone is one. This chain links TRBV6-1 with TRBJ1-5, with D unclear. This CDR3 region has 14 residues. Between the trimmed V and J ends, which lost 3 bases and 0 bases, there was a span of 6 bases. Germline CDR1 and CDR2: MNHNS and SASEGT. The CDR3 sequence is CASSDLNSNQPQHF. CDR3 sequence (DNA): TGTGCCAGCAGTGATTTAAATAGCAATCAGCCCCAGCATTTT.

This clone has more than one count but fewer than ten. V and J are TRBV14 and TRBJ2-5, with TRBD1 matching over 10 bases. This CDR3 comprises 17 residues. V shed 0 bases, J shed 4 bases, and the junction held 8 bases outside the gene matches. Per germline, CDR1 SGHDN and CDR2 FVKESK. The CDR3 DNA is TGTGCCAGCAGCCAAGATTTCGGACAGGGGGTAGGAGAGACCCAGTACTTC. Residues: CASSQDFGQGVGETQYF. Supplemented by reference TRBV14 and TRBJ2-5, the full variable domain reads EAGVTQFPSHSVIEKGQTVTLRCDPISGHDNLYWYRRVMGKEIKFLLHFVKESKQDESGMPNNRFLAERTGGTYSTLKVQPAELEDSGVYFCASSQDFGQGVGETQYFGPGTRLLVL.

V and J are TRBV2 and TRBJ2-7; TRBD1 aligns across 9 bases. The germline V gene has CDR1 SNHLY and CDR2 FYNNEI. The CDR3 length is 14 residues. V shed 6 bases, J shed 3 bases, and the junction held 6 bases outside the gene matches. This chain's CDR3 is CASRPTGGIYEQYF. In nucleotides, the CDR3 is TGTGCCAGCAGACCTACAGGGGGCATCTACGAGCAGTACTTC.

The table lists this clone with a few counts. The V and J genes are TRBV6-4 and TRBJ2-3, with 12 nucleotides matching TRBD2. CDR1 MRHNA and CDR2 SNTAGT come from the germline V gene. V was pared by 3 bases and J by 0 bases, with 7 bases of the junction left unmatched. The CDR3 extends over 18 amino acids. The CDR3 region is CASSENLTSGRSTDTQYF. The DNA for the CDR3 is TGTGCCAGCAGTGAAAACCTTACTAGCGGGAGGAGCACAGATACGCAGTATTTT.

The chain has TRBV3-1 (or the pseudogene TRBV3-2) and TRBJ1-2, with 8 bases fitting TRBD1. Germline V gene sequence: CDR1 LGHDT, CDR2 YNNKEL (reference sequence). The V gene end was trimmed by 3 bases and the J gene end by 0 bases; junction bases not matched to a gene: 3. The CDR3 is made up of 15 amino acids. CDR3 protein: CASSQQGATNYGYTF. The CDR3 DNA sequence: TGTGCCAGCAGCCAGCAGGGGGCGACTAACTATGGCTACACCTTC.

The chain has TRBV7-9 and TRBJ1-5; no clear D. V lost 0 bases and J lost 2, with 8 bases in between. The CDR3 loop spans 15 amino acids. The germline CDR1 and CDR2 sequences are SEHNR and FQNEAQ (reference sequence). This CDR3 is CASSLALGGNQPQHF. The CDR3 bases are TGTGCCAGCAGCTTAGCGCTCGGGGGCAATCAGCCCCAGCATTTT. Complete variable domain (other parts from reference TRBV7-9 and TRBJ1-5): DTGVSQNPRHKITKRGQNVTFRCDPISEHNRLYWYRQTLGQGPEFLTYFQNEAQLEKSRLLSDRFSAERPKGSFSTLEIQRTEQGDSAMYLCASSLALGGNQPQHFGDGTRLSIL.

The chain has TRBV5-4 and TRBJ2-1, with D perhaps TRBD2 (5 bases). From germline, CDR1 is SGHNT and CDR2 YYREEE (reference sequence). There are 14 residues in the CDR3. Trimming pared 2 bases from V and 6 bases from J, leaving 12 bases between. This CDR3 is CASSLSAGANEQFF. CDR3 bases: TGTGCCAGCAGCTTAAGTGCGGGCGCCAATGAGCAGTTCTTC. Using reference TRBV5-4 and TRBJ2-1 for the parts outside the CDR3, the full variable domain is ETGVTQSPTHLIKTRGQQVTLRCSSQSGHNTVSWYQQALGQGPQFIFQYYREEENGRGNFPPRFSGLQFPNYSSELNVNALELDDSALYLCASSLSAGANEQFFGPGTRLTVL.

The CDR3 loop reads CASGRDSPYEQYF. The CDR3, as DNA: TGCGCCAGCGGTCGGGACTCCCCCTACGAGCAGTACTTC. The rearrangement uses TRBV10-1 and TRBJ2-7, with D maybe TRBD2 (6 bases). There are 13 residues in the CDR3. In germline, CDR1 is WNHNN, CDR2 SYGVQD (reference sequence). V was clipped by 8 bases and J by 2 bases, with 13 bases between them.

The chain carries TRBV15 and TRBJ2-7, with D possibly TRBD1 on 5 matching bases. Trimming removed 2 bases from V and 0 bases from J, with 11 bases in between. CDR3 length equals 15 residues. Germline-derived CDR1 and CDR2 are LNHNV and YYDKDF (reference sequence). The CDR3, as DNA: TGTGCCACCAGCAGATCAGACAGCAGCTCCTACGAGCAGTACTTC. It specifies CATSRSDSSSYEQYF.

The chain recombines TRBV28 with TRBJ1-5; D possibly corresponds to TRBD1 (6 bases). V lost 8 bases and J lost 3, with 8 bases in between. Per germline, CDR1 MDHEN and CDR2 SYDVKM. This CDR3 has 12 amino acids. The CDR3 sequence: CASRQVNQPQHF. CDR3 nucleotide sequence: TGTGCCAGCCGACAGGTCAATCAGCCCCAGCATTTT. Full variable domain (outside the CDR3, taken from reference TRBV28 and TRBJ1-5): DVKVTQSSRYLVKRTGEKVFLECVQDMDHENMFWYRQDPGLGLRLIYFSYDVKMKEKGDIPEGYSVSREKKERFSLILESASTNQTSMYLCASRQVNQPQHFGDGTRLSIL.